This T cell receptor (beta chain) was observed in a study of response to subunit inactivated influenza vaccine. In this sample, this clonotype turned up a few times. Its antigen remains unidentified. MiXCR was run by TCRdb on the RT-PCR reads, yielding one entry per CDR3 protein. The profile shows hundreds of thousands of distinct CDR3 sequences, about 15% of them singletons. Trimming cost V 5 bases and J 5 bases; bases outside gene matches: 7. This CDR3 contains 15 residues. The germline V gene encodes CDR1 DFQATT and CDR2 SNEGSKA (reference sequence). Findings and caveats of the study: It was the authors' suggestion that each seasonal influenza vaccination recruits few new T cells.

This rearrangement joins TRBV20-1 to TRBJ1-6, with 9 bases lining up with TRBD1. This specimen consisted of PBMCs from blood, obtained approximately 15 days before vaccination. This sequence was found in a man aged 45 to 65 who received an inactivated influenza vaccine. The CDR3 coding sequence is TGCAGTGCTCCTAGGGGACAGGGCGATAATTCACCCCTCCACTTT. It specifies CSAPRGQGDNSPLHF.